This TCR beta chain was recorded in a study of shared clonotypes between healthy human individuals. The data were produced by immunoSEQ multiplex PCR, yet TCRdb's version contains in-frame clones alone and is incomplete. Of around 1,100,000 clones listed, around 77% are singletons. Germline CDR1 and CDR2: SGHNT and YYREEE (reference sequence). The CDR3 is 15 residues long. V dropped 0 bases and J dropped 3; count of bases not matched to a gene: 6. This clone has only one observation. V usage is TRBV5-4 and J usage is TRBJ2-7; 7 nucleotides match TRBD2. The receptor comes from a man younger than 35 in good health. Some clones in this sample may be carry-over from other donors' samples. Sequenced sample: memory CD4+ T cells from PBMCs. Subset reported: CD45RA-negative fraction. Here the CDR3 reads CASSLGIGGSYEQYF. CDR3 DNA sequence: TGTGCCAGCAGCTTGGGGATTGGCGGGAGCTACGAGCAGTACTTC.